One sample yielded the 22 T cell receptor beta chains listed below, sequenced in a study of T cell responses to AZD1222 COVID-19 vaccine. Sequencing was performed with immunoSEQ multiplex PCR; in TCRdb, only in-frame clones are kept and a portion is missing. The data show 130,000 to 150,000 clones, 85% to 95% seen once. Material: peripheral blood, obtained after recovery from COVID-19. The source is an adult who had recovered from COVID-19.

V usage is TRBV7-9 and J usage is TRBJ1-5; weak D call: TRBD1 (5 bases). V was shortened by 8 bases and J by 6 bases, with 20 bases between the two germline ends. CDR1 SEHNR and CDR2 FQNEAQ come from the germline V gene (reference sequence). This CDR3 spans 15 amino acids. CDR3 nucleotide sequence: TGTGCCAGCCCCGTTTTAGCAGGGTTGATTCAGCCCCAGCATTTT. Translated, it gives CASPVLAGLIQPQHF.

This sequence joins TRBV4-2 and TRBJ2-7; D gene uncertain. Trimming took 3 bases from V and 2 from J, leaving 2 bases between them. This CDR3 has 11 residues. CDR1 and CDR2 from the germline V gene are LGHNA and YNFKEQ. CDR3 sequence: CASSHPYEQYF. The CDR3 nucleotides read TGTGCCAGCAGCCACCCCTACGAGCAGTACTTC.

As DNA, the CDR3 is TGTGCCAGCAGGGGGGGGACAGGGGGTCAGCCCCAGCATTTT. Translated, it gives CASRGGTGGQPQHF. The chain joins TRBV28 to TRBJ1-5, with TRBD1 matching over 11 bases. This CDR3 is 14 amino acids long. Germline lookup yields CDR1 MDHEN and CDR2 SYDVKM. The trim removed 6 bases at V and 6 bases at J, leaving 4 bases unmatched.

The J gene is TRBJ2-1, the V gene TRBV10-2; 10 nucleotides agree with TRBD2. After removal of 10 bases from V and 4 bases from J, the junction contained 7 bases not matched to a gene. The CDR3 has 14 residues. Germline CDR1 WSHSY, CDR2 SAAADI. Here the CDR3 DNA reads TGCGCCACCGAACTAGCGGGATTTTACAATGAGCAGTTCTTC. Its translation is CATELAGFYNEQFF.

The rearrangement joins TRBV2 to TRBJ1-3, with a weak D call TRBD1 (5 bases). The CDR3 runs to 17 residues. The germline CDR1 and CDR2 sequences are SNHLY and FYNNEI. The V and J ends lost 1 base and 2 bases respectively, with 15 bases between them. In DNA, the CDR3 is TGTGCCAGCAGTGAAGGGGCGGAAGGGGTCACTGGAAACACCATATATTTT. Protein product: CASSEGAEGVTGNTIYF. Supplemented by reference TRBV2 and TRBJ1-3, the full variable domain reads EPEVTQTPSHQVTQMGQEVILRCVPISNHLYFYWYRQILGQKVEFLVSFYNNEISEKSEIFDDQFSVERPDGSNFTLKIRSTKLEDSAMYFCASSEGAEGVTGNTIYFGEGSWLTVV.

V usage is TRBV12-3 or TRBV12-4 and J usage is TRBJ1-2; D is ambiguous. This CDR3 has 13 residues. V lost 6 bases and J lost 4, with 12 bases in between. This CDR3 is CASSLDLVYGYTF. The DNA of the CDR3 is TGTGCCAGCAGCCTTGACTTGGTCTATGGCTACACCTTC.

The CDR3 loop reads CASSPGHRLTYEQYF. As DNA, the CDR3 is TGTGCCAGCAGTCCGGGACACCGATTAACCTACGAGCAGTACTTC. This sequence joins TRBV2 and TRBJ2-7; D perhaps matches TRBD1 (6 bases). The CDR3 runs to 15 residues. Germline V lookup: CDR1 SNHLY, CDR2 FYNNEI. The V end lost 5 bases, the J end lost 2 bases, and 16 bases lay between the germline ends.

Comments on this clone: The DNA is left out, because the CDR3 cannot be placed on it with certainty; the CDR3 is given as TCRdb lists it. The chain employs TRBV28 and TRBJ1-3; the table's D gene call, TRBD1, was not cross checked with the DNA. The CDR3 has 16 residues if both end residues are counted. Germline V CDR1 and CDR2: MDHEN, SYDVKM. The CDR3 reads CASSSSGQESGNTIYF.

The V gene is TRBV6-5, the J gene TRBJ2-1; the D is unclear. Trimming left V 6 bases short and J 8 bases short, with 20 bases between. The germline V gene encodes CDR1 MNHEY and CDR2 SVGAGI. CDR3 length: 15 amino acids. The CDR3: CASSLGGGATYEQFF. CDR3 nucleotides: TGTGCCAGCAGCCTAGGCGGTGGAGCCACATATGAGCAGTTCTTC.

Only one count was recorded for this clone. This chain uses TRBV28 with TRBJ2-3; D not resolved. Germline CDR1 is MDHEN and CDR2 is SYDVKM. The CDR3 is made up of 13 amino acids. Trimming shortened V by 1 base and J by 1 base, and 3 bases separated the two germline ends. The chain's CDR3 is CASSLFRTDTQYF. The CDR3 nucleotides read TGTGCCAGCAGTTTATTCCGCACAGATACGCAGTATTTT.

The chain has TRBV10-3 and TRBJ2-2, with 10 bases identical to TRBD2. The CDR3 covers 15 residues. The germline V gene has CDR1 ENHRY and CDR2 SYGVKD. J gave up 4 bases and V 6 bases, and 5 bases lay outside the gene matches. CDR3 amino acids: CAISPAGGSTGELFF. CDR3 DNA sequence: TGTGCCATCAGCCCAGCGGGAGGGAGCACCGGGGAGCTGTTTTTT.

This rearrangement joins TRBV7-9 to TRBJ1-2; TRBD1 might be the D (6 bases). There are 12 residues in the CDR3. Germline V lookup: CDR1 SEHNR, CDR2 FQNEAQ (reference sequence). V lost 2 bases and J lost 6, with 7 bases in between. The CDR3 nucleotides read TGTGCCAGCAGCTTAAACAGGGATGGCTACACCTTC. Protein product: CASSLNRDGYTF.

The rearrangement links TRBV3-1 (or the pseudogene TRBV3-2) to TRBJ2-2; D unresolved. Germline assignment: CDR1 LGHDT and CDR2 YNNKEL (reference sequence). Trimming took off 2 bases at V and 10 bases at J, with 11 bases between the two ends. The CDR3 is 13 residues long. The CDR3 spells CASSQFAGAELFF. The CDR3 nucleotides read TGTGCCAGCAGCCAATTCGCAGGCGCGGAGCTGTTTTTT.

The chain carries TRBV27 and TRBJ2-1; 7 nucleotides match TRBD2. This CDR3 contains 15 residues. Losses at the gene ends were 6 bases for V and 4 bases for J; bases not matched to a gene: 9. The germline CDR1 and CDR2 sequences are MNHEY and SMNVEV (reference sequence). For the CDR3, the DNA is TGTGCCAGCAGACAGACTAGCCGGGAGTACAATGAGCAGTTCTTC. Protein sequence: CASRQTSREYNEQFF.

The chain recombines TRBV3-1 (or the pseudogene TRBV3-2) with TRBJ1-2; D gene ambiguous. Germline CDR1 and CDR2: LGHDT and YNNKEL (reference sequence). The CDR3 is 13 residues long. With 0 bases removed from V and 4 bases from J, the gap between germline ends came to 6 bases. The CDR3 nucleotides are TGTGCCAGCAGCCAAGAAGGGATCTATGGCTACACCTTC. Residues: CASSQEGIYGYTF.

CDR3 sequence reads: CASSAWTELMEKLFF. The CDR3 DNA sequence: TGTGCCAGCAGCGCGTGGACCGAGCTAATGGAAAAACTGTTTTTT. V usage is TRBV6-5 and J usage is TRBJ1-4, with D unresolved. The V gene lost 6 bases and the J gene lost 8 bases, with 19 bases spanning the gap. CDR1 MNHEY and CDR2 SVGAGI come from the germline V gene. This CDR3 is built from 15 residues.

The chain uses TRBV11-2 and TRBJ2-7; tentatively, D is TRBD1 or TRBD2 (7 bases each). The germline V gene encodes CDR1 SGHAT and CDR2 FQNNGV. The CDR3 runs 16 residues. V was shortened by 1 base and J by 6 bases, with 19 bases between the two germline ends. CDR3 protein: CASSLALGGGGGEQYF. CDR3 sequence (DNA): TGTGCCAGCAGCTTAGCCCTAGGGGGAGGGGGCGGCGAGCAGTACTTC.

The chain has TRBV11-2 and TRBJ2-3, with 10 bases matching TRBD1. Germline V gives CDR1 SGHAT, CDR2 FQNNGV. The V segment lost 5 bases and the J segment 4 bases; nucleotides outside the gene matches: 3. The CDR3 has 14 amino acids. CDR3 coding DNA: TGTGCCAGCAGCCGGACAGGGGGTGCAGATACGCAGTATTTT. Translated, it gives CASSRTGGADTQYF.

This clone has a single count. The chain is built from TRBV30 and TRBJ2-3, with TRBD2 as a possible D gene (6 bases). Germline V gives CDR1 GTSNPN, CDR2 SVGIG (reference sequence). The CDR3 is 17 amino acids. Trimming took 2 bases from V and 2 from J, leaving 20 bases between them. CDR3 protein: CAWSIAGRPLVTDTQYF. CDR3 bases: TGTGCCTGGAGTATTGCGGGACGCCCCCTGGTCACAGATACGCAGTATTTT.

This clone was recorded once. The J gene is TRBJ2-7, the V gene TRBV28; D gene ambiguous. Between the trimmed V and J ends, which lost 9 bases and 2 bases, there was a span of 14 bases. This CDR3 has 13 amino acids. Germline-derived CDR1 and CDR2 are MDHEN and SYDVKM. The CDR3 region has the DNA TGTGCCAGTTACCACAGAGATCCCTACGAGCAGTACTTC. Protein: CASYHRDPYEQYF.

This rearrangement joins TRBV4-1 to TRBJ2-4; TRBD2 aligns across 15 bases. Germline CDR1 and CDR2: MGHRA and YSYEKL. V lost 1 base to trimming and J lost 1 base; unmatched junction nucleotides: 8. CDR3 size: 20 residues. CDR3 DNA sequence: TGCGCCAGCAGCCAAGTTTACGGACTAGCGGGAGGGCCGGCCAAAAACATTCAGTACTTC. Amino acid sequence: CASSQVYGLAGGPAKNIQYF.

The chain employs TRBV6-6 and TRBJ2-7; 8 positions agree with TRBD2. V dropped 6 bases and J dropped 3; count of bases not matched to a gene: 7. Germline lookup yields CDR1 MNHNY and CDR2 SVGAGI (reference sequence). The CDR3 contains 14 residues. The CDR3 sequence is CASRTTSVIYEQYF. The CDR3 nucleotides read TGTGCCAGCAGGACGACTAGCGTAATCTACGAGCAGTACTTC.